This TCR beta chain was sequenced during a study of T cells in Graves' hyperthyroidism and ophthalmopathy. The wider study: Once the initial diagnosis was made, peripheral blood was obtained before any treatment.

Amplified TCR beta CDR3 regions came from RNA transcripts. Primed by the HTBI set, a first-round RT-PCR was run on the TCR CDR3. One entry per CDR3 protein, called by TCRdb with MiXCR from the multiplex PCR reads. The table includes fewer than 900,000 distinct CDR3 sequences, less than 20% detected once. The CDR3 runs to 18 residues. Germline CDR1 and CDR2: SGDLS and YYNGEE. V shed 0 bases and J shed 0 bases, with 13 bases lying between them. Worth noting for this clonotype: Its antigen is as yet unknown.

Whole-study findings and limits: Before onset, by a median of 6.5 months, the model predicted ophthalmopathy.

The source is a man younger than 35 with Graves' hyperthyroidism. The chain uses TRBV9 and TRBJ2-6; the D gene could be TRBD1 or TRBD2 (5 bases each). Material for sequencing was blood. Here the CDR3 DNA reads TGTGCCAGCAGCGTAGGGACTGGGGGAAACTCTGGGGCCAACGTCCTGACTTTC. Translated, it gives CASSVGTGGNSGANVLTF.